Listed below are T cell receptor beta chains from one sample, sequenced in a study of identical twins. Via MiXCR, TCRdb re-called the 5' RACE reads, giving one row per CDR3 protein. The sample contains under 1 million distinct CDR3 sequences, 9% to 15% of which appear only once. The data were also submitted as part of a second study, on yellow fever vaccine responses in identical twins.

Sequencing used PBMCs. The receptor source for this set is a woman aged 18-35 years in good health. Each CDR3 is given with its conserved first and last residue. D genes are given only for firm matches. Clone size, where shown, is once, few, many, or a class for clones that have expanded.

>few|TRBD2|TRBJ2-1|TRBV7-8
CASSFIMGGTSGGEQFF
TGTGCCAGCAGCTTTATCATGGGGGGGACTAGCGGCGGTGAGCAGTTCTTC
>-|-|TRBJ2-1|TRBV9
CASSVVPVVYNEQFF
TGTGCCAGCAGCGTAGTCCCGGTGGTGTACAATGAGCAGTTCTTC
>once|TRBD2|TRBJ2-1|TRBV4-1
CASSQDRAASGSLFEQFF
TGCGCCAGCAGCCAAGATCGCGCGGCTAGCGGGAGTTTGTTTGAGCAGTTCTTC
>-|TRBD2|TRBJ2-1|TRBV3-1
CASSNRAGGNEQFF
TGTGCCAGCAGCAACAGAGCGGGAGGCAATGAGCAGTTCTTC
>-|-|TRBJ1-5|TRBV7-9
CASSPGSLNSNQPQHF
TGTGCCAGCAGCCCTGGTTCGCTAAATAGCAATCAGCCCCAGCATTTT
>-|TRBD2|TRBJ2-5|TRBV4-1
CASSIMTSGRKETQYF
TGCGCCAGCAGCATCATGACTAGCGGGAGGAAAGAGACCCAGTACTTC
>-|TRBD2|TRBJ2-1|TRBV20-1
CSAKITVTSGRMGSYNEQFF
TGCAGTGCTAAAATTACGGTGACTAGCGGGAGGATGGGTTCCTACAATGAGCAGTTCTTC
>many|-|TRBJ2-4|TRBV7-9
CASLEGSKNIQYF
TGTGCCAGCTTGGAAGGATCCAAAAACATTCAGTACTTC
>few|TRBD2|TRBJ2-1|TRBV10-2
CASSEGSSGRAYNEQFF
TGCGCCAGCAGTGAGGGCTCAAGCGGGAGGGCCTACAATGAGCAGTTCTTC
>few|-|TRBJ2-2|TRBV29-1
CSVEEGGAGTGELFF
TGCAGCGTTGAAGAAGGAGGGGCGGGCACCGGGGAGCTGTTTTTT
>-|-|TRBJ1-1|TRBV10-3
CAISESEKGSASEAFF
TGTGCCATCAGTGAGTCGGAGAAGGGTTCGGCTTCTGAAGCTTTCTTT
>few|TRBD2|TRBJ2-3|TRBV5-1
CASSGGTITDTQYF
TGCGCCAGCAGCGGGGGGACTATCACAGATACGCAGTATTTT
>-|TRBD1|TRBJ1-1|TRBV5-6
CASSRRTGEAFF
TGTGCCAGCAGCCGACGGACAGGCGAAGCTTTCTTT
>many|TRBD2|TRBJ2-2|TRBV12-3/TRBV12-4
CASSFDGRAAGELFF
TGTGCCAGCAGTTTTGACGGGAGGGCCGCCGGGGAGCTGTTTTTT
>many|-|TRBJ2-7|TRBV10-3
CAISESHRSPEQYF
TGTGCCATCAGTGAGTCGCACAGGTCTCCCGAGCAGTACTTC
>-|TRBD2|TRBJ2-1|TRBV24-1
CATSDHHSGALHEQFF
TGTGCCACCAGTGACCACCATAGCGGGGCCCTGCATGAGCAGTTCTTC
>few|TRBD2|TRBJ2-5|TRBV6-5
CASSYSGRLAIETQYF
TGTGCCAGCAGTTACTCAGGTCGACTAGCTATTGAGACCCAGTACTTC